The table lists the clone carrying this TCR beta chain with a few counts. Its antigen is still unknown. These data are taken from a study of T cells after yellow fever vaccination. The CDR3 is 15 residues long. V lost 6 bases and J lost 9; bases outside the gene matches: 10. The germline gives CDR1 MNHNS, CDR2 SASEGT. Via MiXCR, TCRdb re-called the 5' RACE reads, giving one row per CDR3 protein. The sample contains about 550,000 distinct CDR3 sequences, approximately 21% of which appear only once. Broader study findings: A secondary response was less intense yet reached its peak sooner, at day 5 versus 15.

Sample: PBMCs, taken 15 days after the yellow fever booster vaccination. This sequence was found in a man aged 25-45 years who received the YFV17D yellow fever vaccine. This chain connects TRBV6-1 to TRBJ2-1; 11 bases line up with TRBD2. For the CDR3, the DNA is TGTGCCAGCAGGAGCGGGACTAGCGGTCGTCCTGAGCAGTTCTTC. As protein: CASRSGTSGRPEQFF.